This T cell receptor beta chain appears in the sequencing data of a study of response to subunit inactivated influenza vaccine. The junction had 4 bases not matched to a gene; V was cut back by 2 bases and J by 6 bases. Germline V gene lookup returns CDR1 KGHSH and CDR2 LQKENI. The CDR3 totals 14 residues. Using its own MiXCR run on the RT-PCR reads, TCRdb lists one record per CDR3 protein. The table includes 500,000 to 750,000 distinct CDR3 sequences, 13% to 15% detected once. This clonotype was found a few times. Its antigen is undetermined. The study's findings and limits: Every seasonal influenza vaccination brings in few new T cells, the authors suggested.

The chain uses TRBV18 and TRBJ2-1, with 7 bases identical to TRBD1. The starting material was PBMCs from blood, obtained about 12 days after vaccination. The sequence derives from a man between 45 and 60 years old who received an inactivated influenza vaccine. The CDR3 sequence is CASSPTGAGNEQFF. The CDR3 DNA reads TGTGCCAGCTCACCAACAGGGGCGGGCAATGAGCAGTTCTTC.